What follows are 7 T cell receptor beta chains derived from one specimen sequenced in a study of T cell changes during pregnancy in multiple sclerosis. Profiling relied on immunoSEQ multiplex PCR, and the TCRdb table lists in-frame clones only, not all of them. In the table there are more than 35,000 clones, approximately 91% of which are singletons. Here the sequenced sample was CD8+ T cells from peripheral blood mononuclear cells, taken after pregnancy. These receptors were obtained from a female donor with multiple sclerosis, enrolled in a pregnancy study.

The CDR3 protein is CASSTTGNQPQHF. Written as DNA, the CDR3 is TGTGCCAGTAGTACGACAGGGAATCAGCCCCAGCATTTT. The rearrangement joins TRBV19 to TRBJ1-5; 7 bases fit TRBD1. Germline lookup yields CDR1 LNHDA and CDR2 SQIVND (reference sequence). This CDR3 region has 13 residues. The ends lost 4 bases at V and 4 bases at J; junction bases unmatched: 1.

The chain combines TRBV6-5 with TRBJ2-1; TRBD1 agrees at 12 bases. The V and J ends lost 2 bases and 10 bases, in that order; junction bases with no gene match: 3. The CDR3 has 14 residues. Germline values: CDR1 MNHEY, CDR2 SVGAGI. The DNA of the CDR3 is TGTGCCAGCAGTTACGAGGGGACAGGGGGCGAGCAGTTCTTC. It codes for CASSYEGTGGEQFF.

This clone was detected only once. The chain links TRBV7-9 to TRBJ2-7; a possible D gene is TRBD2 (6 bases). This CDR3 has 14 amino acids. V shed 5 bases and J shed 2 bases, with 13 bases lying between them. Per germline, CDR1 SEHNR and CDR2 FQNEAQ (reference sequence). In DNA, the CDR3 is TGTGCCAGCAGCCCGGGGACTTACGCCTACGAGCAGTACTTC. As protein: CASSPGTYAYEQYF.

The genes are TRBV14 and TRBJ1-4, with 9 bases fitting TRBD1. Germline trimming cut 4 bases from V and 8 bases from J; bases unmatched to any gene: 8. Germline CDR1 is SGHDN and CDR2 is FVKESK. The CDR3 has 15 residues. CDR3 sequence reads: CASSRNRGPFEKLFF. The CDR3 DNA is TGTGCCAGCAGCCGCAACAGGGGGCCTTTCGAAAAACTGTTTTTT.

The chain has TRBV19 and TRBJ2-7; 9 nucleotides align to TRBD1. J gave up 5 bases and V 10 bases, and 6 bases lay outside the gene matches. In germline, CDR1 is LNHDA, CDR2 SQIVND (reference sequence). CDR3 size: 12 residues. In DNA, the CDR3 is TGTGCCACCTCGGACAGGGGCAACGAGCAGTACTTC. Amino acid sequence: CATSDRGNEQYF.

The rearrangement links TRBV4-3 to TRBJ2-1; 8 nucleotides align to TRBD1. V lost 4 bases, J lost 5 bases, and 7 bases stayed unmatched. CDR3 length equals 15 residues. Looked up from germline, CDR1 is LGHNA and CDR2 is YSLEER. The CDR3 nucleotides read TGCGCCAGCAGCCTCCGGGACAGGTCTGACAATGAGCAGTTCTTC. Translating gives CASSLRDRSDNEQFF.

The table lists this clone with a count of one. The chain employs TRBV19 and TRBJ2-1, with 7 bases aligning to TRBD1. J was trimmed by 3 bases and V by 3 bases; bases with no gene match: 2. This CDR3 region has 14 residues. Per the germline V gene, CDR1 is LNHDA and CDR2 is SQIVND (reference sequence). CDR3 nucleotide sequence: TGTGCCAGTAGTATCGGGGACAGCTACAATGAGCAGTTCTTC. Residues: CASSIGDSYNEQFF.